The 26 T cell receptor beta chains presented below share a single source sample, sequenced in a study of shared clonotypes between healthy human individuals. Only CD45RO-negative cells positively selected for CCR7 counted as naive CD8 cells, so terminally differentiated effector memory CD45RA+ cells were excluded. Profiling relied on immunoSEQ multiplex PCR, and the TCRdb table lists in-frame clones only, not all of them. The sample shows about 2.2 million clones, just over 90% of them seen only once. Sequencing input: naive CD8+ T cells from PBMCs. These receptors came from a man in his late teens or twenties in good health. Some clones in this sample may be carry-over from other donors' samples.

The chain has TRBV27 and TRBJ1-6; no firm D call. With 0 bases removed from V and 7 bases from J, the gap between germline ends came to 10 bases. Germline assignment: CDR1 MNHEY and CDR2 SMNVEV (reference sequence). This CDR3 region has 15 residues. The CDR3 loop reads CASSLSRGPNSPLHF. DNA of the CDR3: TGTGCCAGCAGTTTATCCAGAGGGCCCAATTCACCCCTCCACTTT.

The gene calls are TRBV28 and TRBJ1-1; D not certain. The CDR3 covers 15 residues. Between the trimmed V and J ends, which lost 6 bases and 2 bases, there was a span of 16 bases. CDR1 MDHEN and CDR2 SYDVKM come from the germline V gene. The CDR3 protein is CASSLHYSYNTEAFF. The CDR3 nucleotides read TGTGCCAGCAGCCTTCATTATAGTTACAACACTGAAGCTTTCTTT.

The rearrangement uses TRBV4-1 and TRBJ1-2; TRBD1 matches 8 bases. V shed 4 bases and J 2 bases; nucleotides not matched to a gene: 6. CDR1 and CDR2 from the germline V gene are MGHRA and YSYEKL. The CDR3 has 15 residues. The DNA of the CDR3 is TGCGCCAGCAGCCCAGGGGGCGGATCCAACTATGGCTACACCTTC. Its translation is CASSPGGGSNYGYTF.

This chain uses TRBV4-1 with TRBJ1-1; possibly TRBD1 for D (5 bases). CDR1 is MGHRA and CDR2 is YSYEKL in the germline V gene. V gave up 3 bases and J gave up 0 bases, with 14 bases separating them. The CDR3 sequence is 16 residues long. CDR3 region: CASSHLTGDMNTEAFF. As DNA, the CDR3 is TGCGCCAGCAGCCATTTAACAGGTGACATGAACACTGAAGCTTTCTTT.

Notes on this clone: The germline gene is not matched at one end of the junction; a read error may be the cause. The chain links TRBV10-2 to TRBJ1-4, with a possible D match to TRBD1 (5 bases). The CDR3 spans 12 residues. Per the germline V gene, CDR1 is WSHSY and CDR2 is SAAADI. The CDR3 coding sequence is TGCGCCAGCAGTGAGGAGGGACCCCCTATTGATTTT. This codes for CASSEEGPPIDF.

The genes are TRBV7-6 and TRBJ2-1, with 10 positions matching TRBD2. After removal of 8 bases from V and 4 bases from J, the junction contained 11 bases not matched to a gene. The CDR3 is 16 residues long. The germline CDR1 and CDR2 sequences are SGHVS and FNYEAQ. The CDR3 spells CASGYSSGSLYNEQFF. The CDR3 DNA follows: TGTGCCAGCGGCTACTCTAGCGGGAGTTTATACAATGAGCAGTTCTTC.

The chain employs TRBV28 and TRBJ2-2, with TRBD2 matching over 14 bases. The CDR3 length is 15 residues. J gave up 7 bases and V 6 bases, and 4 bases lay outside the gene matches. CDR1 is MDHEN, CDR2 SYDVKM, per germline. As DNA, the CDR3 is TGTGCCAGCAGGACTAGCGGGAGGGTTATCGGGGAGCTGTTTTTT. Translating it yields CASRTSGRVIGELFF.

The rearrangement joins TRBV4-3 to TRBJ1-5; D gene ambiguous. The length of the CDR3 is 17 residues. The germline V and J ends were trimmed by 0 bases and 2 bases, with 14 bases remaining between them. CDR1 and CDR2 (germline): LGHNA, YSLEER. The CDR3 loop reads CASSQELVAGGNQPQHF. The CDR3 DNA sequence: TGCGCCAGCAGCCAAGAATTGGTGGCGGGAGGCAATCAGCCCCAGCATTTT.

The chain uses TRBV28 and TRBJ2-4; the D call may be TRBD1 or TRBD2 (5 bases each). The V gene lost 5 bases and the J gene lost 5 bases, with 16 bases spanning the gap. CDR1 is MDHEN, CDR2 SYDVKM, per germline. The CDR3 loop spans 15 amino acids. The CDR3 sequence: CASSPNGARENIQYF. The CDR3 DNA sequence: TGTGCCAGCAGTCCCAACGGGGCGAGGGAAAACATTCAGTACTTC.

The genes are TRBV5-1 and TRBJ2-7; perhaps TRBD1 as D (5 bases). Trimming removed 0 bases from V and 5 bases from J, with 15 bases in between. Germline CDR1 and CDR2: SGHRS and YFSETQ. This CDR3 region has 15 residues. For the CDR3, the DNA is TGCGCCAGCAGCTTGGAAGGGGCCTTCCCCGACGAGCAGTACTTC. Protein: CASSLEGAFPDEQYF.

The chain has TRBV28 and TRBJ2-7; 9 bases agree with TRBD1. Per germline, CDR1 MDHEN and CDR2 SYDVKM. The CDR3 has 12 residues. V lost 11 bases to trimming and J lost 3 bases; unmatched junction nucleotides: 5. In nucleotides, the CDR3 is TGTGCCTGTGGGACAGGGAGCTACGAGCAGTACTTC. This sequence encodes CACGTGSYEQYF.

J is TRBJ1-2 and V is TRBV9, with D possibly matching TRBD1 (5 bases). This CDR3 spans 14 amino acids. The germline V gene has CDR1 SGDLS and CDR2 YYNGEE. V was shortened by 2 bases and J by 6 bases, with 14 bases between the two germline ends. The CDR3 loop is CASSVQQELDGYTF. Here the CDR3 DNA reads TGTGCCAGCAGCGTTCAACAGGAGCTAGATGGCTACACCTTC.

The V call is TRBV18, the J call TRBJ1-1; 11 bases match TRBD1. V lost 6 bases to trimming and J lost 8 bases; unmatched junction nucleotides: 5. Looked up from germline, CDR1 is KGHSH and CDR2 is LQKENI. This CDR3 has 13 residues. The CDR3 DNA reads as TGTGCCAGCTCTGGACAGGGGGCGAGGGAAGCTTTCTTT. Translated: CASSGQGAREAFF.

V usage is TRBV19 and J usage is TRBJ1-1, with a tentative D call TRBD1 (5 bases). Between the trimmed V and J ends, which lost 3 bases and 3 bases, there was a span of 11 bases. CDR1 is LNHDA and CDR2 is SQIVND in the germline V gene (reference sequence). The CDR3 is made up of 14 amino acids. DNA of the CDR3: TGTGCCAGTAGTATCGGGACCGACTACACTGAAGCTTTCTTT. Amino acid sequence: CASSIGTDYTEAFF.

This chain connects TRBV6-1 to TRBJ1-1; D is ambiguous. The germline V gene has CDR1 MNHNS and CDR2 SASEGT. V dropped 3 bases and J dropped 0 bases, with 11 bases sitting between them. CDR3 length: 15 residues. The DNA for the CDR3 is TGTGCCAGCAGTGAGTGGCAGGCCCTGAACACTGAAGCTTTCTTT. Protein product: CASSEWQALNTEAFF.

The V gene is TRBV2, the J gene TRBJ2-7; 9 nucleotides match TRBD2. CDR1 is SNHLY and CDR2 is FYNNEI in the germline V gene. V trimming: 6 bases; J trimming: 5 bases; junction bases outside the gene matches: 8. The CDR3 is 14 amino acids. The CDR3 loop reads CASRSSGSLNEQYF. Here the CDR3 DNA reads TGTGCCAGCAGGAGTAGCGGGAGTTTAAACGAGCAGTACTTC.

The chain uses TRBV6-6 and TRBJ2-1, with D maybe TRBD2 (6 bases). The CDR3 is made up of 15 amino acids. V was shortened by 0 bases and J by 9 bases, with 15 bases between the two germline ends. CDR1 and CDR2 from the germline V gene are MNHNY and SVGAGI (reference sequence). The chain's CDR3 is CASSYSRFGGSEQFF. The CDR3 coding sequence is TGTGCCAGCAGTTACTCGAGGTTTGGGGGGAGTGAGCAGTTCTTC.

Of note for this clone: Other nucleotide sequences in the sample specify the same CDR3. The chain combines TRBV5-4 with TRBJ2-7; a weak D match, TRBD2 (6 bases). The germline V gene encodes CDR1 SGHNT and CDR2 YYREEE (reference sequence). The V gene lost 4 bases and the J gene lost 0 bases, with 11 bases spanning the gap. The CDR3 consists of 14 residues. CDR3 sequence: CASSPDGSSYEQYF. DNA of the CDR3: TGTGCCAGCAGCCCGGACGGGAGCTCCTACGAGCAGTACTTC.

The J gene is TRBJ2-2, the V gene TRBV19; possible D gene TRBD2, 5 bases. CDR3 length equals 14 residues. Germline V lookup: CDR1 LNHDA, CDR2 SQIVND (reference sequence). V dropped 8 bases and J dropped 7 bases, with 17 bases sitting between them. This CDR3 is CASSAYTAGGELFF. CDR3 DNA sequence: TGTGCCAGTTCTGCCTATACGGCGGGCGGGGAGCTGTTTTTT.

The J gene is TRBJ2-7, the V gene TRBV7-8, with D tentatively TRBD2 (6 bases). Per the germline V gene, CDR1 is SGHVS and CDR2 is FQNEAQ. V lost 5 bases to trimming and J lost 0 bases, with 14 bases between them. The CDR3 extends over 15 amino acids. The CDR3 spells CASSPGAGSSYEQYF. The CDR3 DNA reads TGTGCCAGCAGCCCGGGAGCCGGGAGCTCCTACGAGCAGTACTTC.

This rearrangement joins TRBV11-2 to TRBJ2-1, with D possibly TRBD2 on 7 matching bases. Germline CDR1 and CDR2: SGHAT and FQNNGV. The V gene lost 2 bases and the J gene lost 0 bases, with 17 bases spanning the gap. The CDR3 totals 18 residues. The CDR3 loop reads CASSLTRGAPRSYNEQFF. CDR3 DNA: TGTGCCAGCAGCTTAACTCGGGGGGCGCCCCGCTCCTACAATGAGCAGTTCTTC.

The rearrangement joins TRBV13 to TRBJ2-7; D remains ambiguous. The V end was cut by 5 bases, the J end by 1 base, with 15 bases between. CDR3 length: 15 residues. Germline V gives CDR1 PRHDT, CDR2 FYEKMQ (reference sequence). The CDR3 bases are TGTGCCAGCAGCCCCTCCCAACAGCGATCCTACGAGCAGTACTTC. This encodes CASSPSQQRSYEQYF. The whole variable domain, remainder taken from reference TRBV13 and TRBJ2-7, is AAGVIQSPRHLIKEKRETATLKCYPIPRHDTVYWYQQGPGQDPQFLISFYEKMQSDKGSIPDRFSAQQFSDYHSELNMSSLELGDSALYFCASSPSQQRSYEQYFGPGTRLTVT.

V is TRBV27 and J is TRBJ2-1, with D perhaps matching TRBD2 (6 bases). CDR1 and CDR2 from the germline V gene are MNHEY and SMNVEV (reference sequence). V was clipped by 2 bases and J by 1 base, with 15 bases between them. The CDR3 length is 17 residues. The CDR3 DNA sequence: TGTGCCAGCAGTTTAGATTTTTTCCGGGAGTCCTACAATGAGCAGTTCTTC. It translates to CASSLDFFRESYNEQFF.

This clone has just one count. The chain joins TRBV27 to TRBJ2-4; unclear D gene. The CDR3 has 15 amino acids. Germline V gives CDR1 MNHEY, CDR2 SMNVEV (reference sequence). V lost 3 bases and J 2 bases, leaving 11 bases between the germline ends. DNA of the CDR3: TGTGCCAGCAGTTTTGGTCAGGATTCCAAAAACATTCAGTACTTC. It encodes CASSFGQDSKNIQYF.

The chain carries TRBV2 and TRBJ2-7; D is unclear. This CDR3 region has 11 residues. The V end lost 6 bases, the J end lost 6 bases, and 9 bases lay between the germline ends. Germline CDR1 and CDR2: SNHLY and FYNNEI. The CDR3 reads CASRDAAEQYF. CDR3 DNA: TGTGCCAGCAGGGACGCCGCCGAGCAGTACTTC.

This chain uses TRBV7-3 with TRBJ2-5, with D unclear. Germline V gene data show CDR1 as SGHTA and CDR2 as FQGTGA. The CDR3 runs to 15 residues. V dropped 2 bases and J dropped 5 bases, with 15 bases sitting between them. The CDR3 DNA reads as TGTGCCAGCAGCTTAGACGGAACCCTAATGGAGACCCAGTACTTC. It specifies CASSLDGTLMETQYF.